This T cell receptor (beta chain) is drawn from a study of cytomegalovirus exposure and HLA in healthy donors. Study context: Counted in an early data release were tens of millions of unique TCRs from HLA-typed donors. Study-level points and caveats: Researchers reported in a later analysis that a missense DCLRE1C variant was tied to TCR beta V- and J-gene trimming. An analysis was carried out later, and it reportedly showed fewer N-insertions in an Asian-associated ancestry cluster than the 666-donor mean. In a later analysis, most CMV-associated TCR beta chains appeared HLA-restricted.

Both 60 Vbeta primers and 13 Jbeta primers went into the PCR. Some clones are missing from TCRdb's copy, which holds only in-frame ones; the method was immunoSEQ multiplex PCR. Altogether 150,000 to 200,000 clones are present, less than 85% being singletons, with the ten largest covering about 0.63%. The V and J ends lost 1 base and 6 bases respectively, with 19 bases between them. There are 16 residues in the CDR3. Germline V gene data show CDR1 as PRHDT and CDR2 as FYEKMQ (reference sequence). A note on this clone: The target antigen is unknown.

This chain uses TRBV13 with TRBJ2-7; a possible D gene is TRBD2 (6 bases). The sequencing sample was made of PBMCs. This TCR was sampled from a boy aged 10-17 years in good health and CMV-seronegative. The CDR3 nucleotides are TGTGCCAGCAGCTTAGATGTGGGGGGAGCGGCCACCGAGCAGTACTTC. Its protein is CASSLDVGGAATEQYF.